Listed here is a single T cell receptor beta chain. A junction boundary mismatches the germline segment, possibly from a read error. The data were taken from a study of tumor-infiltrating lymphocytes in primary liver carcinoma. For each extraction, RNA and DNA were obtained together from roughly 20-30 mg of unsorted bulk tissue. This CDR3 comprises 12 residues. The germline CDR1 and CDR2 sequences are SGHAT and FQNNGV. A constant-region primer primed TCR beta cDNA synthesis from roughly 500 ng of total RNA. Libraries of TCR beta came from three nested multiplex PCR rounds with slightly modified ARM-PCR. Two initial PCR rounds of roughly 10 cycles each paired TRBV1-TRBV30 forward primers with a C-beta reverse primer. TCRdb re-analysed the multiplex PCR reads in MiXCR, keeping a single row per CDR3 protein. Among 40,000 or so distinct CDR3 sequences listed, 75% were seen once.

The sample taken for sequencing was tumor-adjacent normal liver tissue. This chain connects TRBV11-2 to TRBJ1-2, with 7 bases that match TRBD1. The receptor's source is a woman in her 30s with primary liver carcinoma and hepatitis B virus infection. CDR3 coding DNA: TGTGCCAGCACTCAGGGGGGGGTAGGCTACAACTTC. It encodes CASTQGGVGYNF.